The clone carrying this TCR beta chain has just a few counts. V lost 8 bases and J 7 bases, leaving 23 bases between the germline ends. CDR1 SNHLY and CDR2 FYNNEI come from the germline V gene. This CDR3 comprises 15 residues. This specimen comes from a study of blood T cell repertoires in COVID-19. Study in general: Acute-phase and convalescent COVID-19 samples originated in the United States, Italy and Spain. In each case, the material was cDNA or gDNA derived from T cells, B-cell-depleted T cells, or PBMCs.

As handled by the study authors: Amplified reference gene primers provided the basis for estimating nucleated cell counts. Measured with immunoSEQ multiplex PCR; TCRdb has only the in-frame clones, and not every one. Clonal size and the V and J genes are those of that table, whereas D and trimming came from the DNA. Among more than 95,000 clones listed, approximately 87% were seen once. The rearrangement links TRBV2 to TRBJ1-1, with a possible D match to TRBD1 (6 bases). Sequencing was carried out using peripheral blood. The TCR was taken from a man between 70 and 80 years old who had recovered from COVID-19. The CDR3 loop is CASRTLPRGGYEAFF. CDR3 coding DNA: TGTGCCAGCCGAACCCTCCCTCGGGGGGGCTATGAAGCTTTCTTT. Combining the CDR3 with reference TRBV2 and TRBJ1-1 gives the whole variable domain EPEVTQTPSHQVTQMGQEVILRCVPISNHLYFYWYRQILGQKVEFLVSFYNNEISEKSEIFDDQFSVERPDGSNFTLKIRSTKLEDSAMYFCASRTLPRGGYEAFFGQGTRLTVV.